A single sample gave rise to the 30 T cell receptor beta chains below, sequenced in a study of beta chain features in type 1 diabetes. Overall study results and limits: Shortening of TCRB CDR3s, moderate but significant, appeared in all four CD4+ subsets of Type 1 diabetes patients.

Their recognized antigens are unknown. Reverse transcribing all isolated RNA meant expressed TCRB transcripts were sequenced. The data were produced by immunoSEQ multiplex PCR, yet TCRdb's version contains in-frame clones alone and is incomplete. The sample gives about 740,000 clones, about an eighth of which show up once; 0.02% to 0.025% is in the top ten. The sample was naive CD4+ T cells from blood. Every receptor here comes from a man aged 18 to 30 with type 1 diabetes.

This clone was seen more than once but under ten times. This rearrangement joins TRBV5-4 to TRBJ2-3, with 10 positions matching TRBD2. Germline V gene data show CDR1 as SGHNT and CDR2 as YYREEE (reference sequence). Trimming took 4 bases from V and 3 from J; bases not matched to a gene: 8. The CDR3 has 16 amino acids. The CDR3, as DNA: TGTGCCAGCAGCATTCTAGCGGGGGTACGGACAGATACGCAGTATTTT. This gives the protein CASSILAGVRTDTQYF.

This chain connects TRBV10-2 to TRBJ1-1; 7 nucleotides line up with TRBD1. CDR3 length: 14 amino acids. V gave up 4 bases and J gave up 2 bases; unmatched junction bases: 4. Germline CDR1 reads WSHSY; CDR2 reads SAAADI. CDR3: CASSAPGGNTEAFF. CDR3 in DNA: TGCGCCAGCAGTGCCCCAGGGGGAAACACTGAAGCTTTCTTT.

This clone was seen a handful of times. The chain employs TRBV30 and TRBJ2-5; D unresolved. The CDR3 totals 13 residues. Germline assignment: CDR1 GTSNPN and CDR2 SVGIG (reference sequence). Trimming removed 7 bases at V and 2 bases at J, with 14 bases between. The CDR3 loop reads CASAVADQETQYF. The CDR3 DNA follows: TGTGCCTCAGCCGTGGCGGATCAAGAGACCCAGTACTTC.

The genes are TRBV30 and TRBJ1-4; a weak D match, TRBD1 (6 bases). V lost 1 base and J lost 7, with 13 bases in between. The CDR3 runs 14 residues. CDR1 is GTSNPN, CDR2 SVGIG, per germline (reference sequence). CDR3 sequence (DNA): TGTGCCTGGAGTGAAAACAGGGATAGTGAAAAACTGTTTTTT. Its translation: CAWSENRDSEKLFF.

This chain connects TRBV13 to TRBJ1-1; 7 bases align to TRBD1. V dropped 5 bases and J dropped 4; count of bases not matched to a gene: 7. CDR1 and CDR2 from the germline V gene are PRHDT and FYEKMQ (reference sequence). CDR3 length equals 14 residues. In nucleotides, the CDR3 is TGTGCCAGCAGCGCGACAGGGAGCCGCACTGAAGCTTTCTTT. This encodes CASSATGSRTEAFF.

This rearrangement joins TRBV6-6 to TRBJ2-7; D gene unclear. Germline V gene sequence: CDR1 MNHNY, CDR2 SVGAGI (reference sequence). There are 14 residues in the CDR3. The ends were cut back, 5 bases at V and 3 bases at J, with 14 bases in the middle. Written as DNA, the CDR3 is TGTGCCAGCAGTCCGAAGGGCAATGGCTACGAGCAGTACTTC. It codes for CASSPKGNGYEQYF.

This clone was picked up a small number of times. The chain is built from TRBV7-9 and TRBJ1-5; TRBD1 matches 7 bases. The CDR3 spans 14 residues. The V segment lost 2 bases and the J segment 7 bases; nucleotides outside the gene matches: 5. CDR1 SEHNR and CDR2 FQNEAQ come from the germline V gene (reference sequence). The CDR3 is CASSLQGVYQPQHF. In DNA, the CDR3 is TGTGCCAGCAGCTTACAGGGGGTGTACCAGCCCCAGCATTTT.

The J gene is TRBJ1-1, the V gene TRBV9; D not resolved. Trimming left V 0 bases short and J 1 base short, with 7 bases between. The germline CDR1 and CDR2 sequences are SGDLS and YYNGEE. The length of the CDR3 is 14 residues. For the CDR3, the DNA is TGTGCCAGCAGCGTAGGGCAGGAGAACACTGAAGCTTTCTTT. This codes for CASSVGQENTEAFF. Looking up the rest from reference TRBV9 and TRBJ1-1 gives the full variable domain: DSGVTQTPKHLITATGQRVTLRCSPRSGDLSVYWYQQSLDQGLQFLIQYYNGEERAKGNILERFSAQQFPDLHSELNLSSLELGDSALYFCASSVGQENTEAFFGQGTRLTVV.

CDR3 nucleotide sequence: TGTGCCAGCTCACCGGGGGAATCCACCCGAAATGAAGCTTTCTTT. This sequence encodes CASSPGESTRNEAFF. The chain employs TRBV18 and TRBJ1-1; a weak D match, TRBD1 (5 bases). Per the germline V gene, CDR1 is KGHSH and CDR2 is LQKENI. V lost 3 bases and J lost 7, with 18 bases in between. The CDR3 has 15 amino acids.

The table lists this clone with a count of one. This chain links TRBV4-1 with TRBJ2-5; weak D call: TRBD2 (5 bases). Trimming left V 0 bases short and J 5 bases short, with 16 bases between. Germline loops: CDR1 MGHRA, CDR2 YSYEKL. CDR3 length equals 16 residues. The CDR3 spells CASSQETSPGGETQYF. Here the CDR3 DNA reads TGCGCCAGCAGCCAAGAGACATCCCCGGGCGGGGAGACCCAGTACTTC.

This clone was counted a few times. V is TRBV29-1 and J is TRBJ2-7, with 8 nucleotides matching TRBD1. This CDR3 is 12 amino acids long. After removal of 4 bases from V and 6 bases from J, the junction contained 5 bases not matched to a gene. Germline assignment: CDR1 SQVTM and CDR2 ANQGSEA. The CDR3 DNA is TGCAGCGTTGGACAGGGGTTAATCGAGCAGTACTTC. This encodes CSVGQGLIEQYF.

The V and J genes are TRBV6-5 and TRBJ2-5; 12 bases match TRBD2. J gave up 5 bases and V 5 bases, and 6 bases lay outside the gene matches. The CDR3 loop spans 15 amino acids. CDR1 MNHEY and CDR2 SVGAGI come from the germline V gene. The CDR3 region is CASSGTSGHPETQYF. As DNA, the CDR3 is TGTGCCAGCAGTGGGACTAGCGGGCATCCGGAGACCCAGTACTTC.

The CDR3 reads CAISESVRGGTEAFF. The DNA of the CDR3 is TGTGCCATCAGTGAGTCGGTAAGGGGGGGCACTGAAGCTTTCTTT. The chain uses TRBV10-3 and TRBJ1-1; D is possibly TRBD1 (6 bases). CDR3 size: 15 residues. In germline, CDR1 is ENHRY, CDR2 SYGVKD. Trimming left V 0 bases short and J 4 bases short, with 12 bases between.

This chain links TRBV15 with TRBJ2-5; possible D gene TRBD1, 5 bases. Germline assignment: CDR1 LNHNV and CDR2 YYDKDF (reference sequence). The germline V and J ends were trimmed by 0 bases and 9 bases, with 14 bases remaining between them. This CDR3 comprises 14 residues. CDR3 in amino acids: CATSRDNDSPAQYF. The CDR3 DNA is TGTGCCACCAGCAGAGATAATGACAGCCCGGCCCAGTACTTC. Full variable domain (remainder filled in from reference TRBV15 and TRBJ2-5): DAMVIQNPRYQVTQFGKPVTLSCSQTLNHNVMYWYQQKSSQAPKLLFHYYDKDFNNEADTPDNFQSRRPNTSFCFLDIRSPGLGDTAMYLCATSRDNDSPAQYFGPGTRLLVL.

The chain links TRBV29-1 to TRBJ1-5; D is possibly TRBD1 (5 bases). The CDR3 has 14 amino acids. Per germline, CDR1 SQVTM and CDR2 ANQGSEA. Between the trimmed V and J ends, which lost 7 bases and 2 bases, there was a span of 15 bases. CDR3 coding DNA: TGCAGCGCCCAGGAAGGGGTCCGCAATCAGCCCCAGCATTTT. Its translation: CSAQEGVRNQPQHF.

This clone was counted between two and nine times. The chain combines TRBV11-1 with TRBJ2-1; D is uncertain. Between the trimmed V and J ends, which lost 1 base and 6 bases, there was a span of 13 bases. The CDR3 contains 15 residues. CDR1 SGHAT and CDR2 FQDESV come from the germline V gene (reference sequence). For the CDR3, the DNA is TGTGCCAGCAGCTTAGGGCAGGAAGATTTCAATGAGCAGTTCTTC. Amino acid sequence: CASSLGQEDFNEQFF.

The CDR3, as DNA: TGTGCCAGCAGCTTGCTCAACCGTGAGGCTGAAGCTTTCTTT. As protein: CASSLLNREAEAFF. V and J are TRBV7-3 and TRBJ1-1; the D is unclear. Trimming took off 3 bases at V and 6 bases at J, with 14 bases between the two ends. In germline, CDR1 is SGHTA, CDR2 FQGTGA. The CDR3 is 14 residues long. Together with reference TRBV7-3 and TRBJ1-1, the CDR3 gives the full variable domain: GAGVSQTPSNKVTEKGKYVELRCDPISGHTALYWYRQSLGQGPEFLIYFQGTGAADDSGLPNDRFFAVRPEGSVSTLKIQRTERGDSAVYLCASSLLNREAEAFFGQGTRLTVV.

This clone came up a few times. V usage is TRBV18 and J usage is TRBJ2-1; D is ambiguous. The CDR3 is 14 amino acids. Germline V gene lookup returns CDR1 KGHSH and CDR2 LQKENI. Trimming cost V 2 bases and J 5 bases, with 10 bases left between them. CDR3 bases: TGTGCCAGCTCACCAGGTACTTCAGACAATGAGCAGTTCTTC. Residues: CASSPGTSDNEQFF.

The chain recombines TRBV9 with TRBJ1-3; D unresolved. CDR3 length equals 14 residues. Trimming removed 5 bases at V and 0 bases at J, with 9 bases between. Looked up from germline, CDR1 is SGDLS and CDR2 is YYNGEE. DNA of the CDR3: TGTGCCAGCAGTTTGGATCCCTCTGGAAACACCATATATTTT. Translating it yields CASSLDPSGNTIYF.

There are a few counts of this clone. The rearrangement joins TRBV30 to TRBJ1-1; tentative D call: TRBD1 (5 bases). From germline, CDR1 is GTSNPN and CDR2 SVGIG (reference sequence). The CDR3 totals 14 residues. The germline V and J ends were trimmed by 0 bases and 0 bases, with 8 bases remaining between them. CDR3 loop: CAWSVRQLNTEAFF. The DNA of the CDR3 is TGTGCCTGGAGTGTAAGACAGCTGAACACTGAAGCTTTCTTT. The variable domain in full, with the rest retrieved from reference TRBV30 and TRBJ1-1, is SQTIHQWPATLVQPVGSPLSLECTVEGTSNPNLYWYRQAAGRGLQLLFYSVGIGQISSEVPQNLSASRPQDRQFILSSKKLLLSDSGFYLCAWSVRQLNTEAFFGQGTRLTVV.

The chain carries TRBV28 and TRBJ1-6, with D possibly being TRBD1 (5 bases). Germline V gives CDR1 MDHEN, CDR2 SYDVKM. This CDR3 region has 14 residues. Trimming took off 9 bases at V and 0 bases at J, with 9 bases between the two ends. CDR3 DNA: TGTGCCAGTACAGGAAGCTCCTATAATTCACCCCTCCACTTT. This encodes CASTGSSYNSPLHF.

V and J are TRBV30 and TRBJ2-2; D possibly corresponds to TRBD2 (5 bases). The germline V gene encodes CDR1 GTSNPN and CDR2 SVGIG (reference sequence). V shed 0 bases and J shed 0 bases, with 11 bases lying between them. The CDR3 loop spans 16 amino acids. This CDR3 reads CAWSVARVSNTGELFF. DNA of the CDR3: TGTGCCTGGAGTGTAGCGAGGGTGTCGAACACCGGGGAGCTGTTTTTT.

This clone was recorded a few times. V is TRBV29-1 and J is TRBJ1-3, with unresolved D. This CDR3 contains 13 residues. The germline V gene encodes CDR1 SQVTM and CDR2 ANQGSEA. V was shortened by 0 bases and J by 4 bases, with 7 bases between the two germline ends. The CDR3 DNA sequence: TGCAGCGTTGAAGAGGCCATCGGAAACACCATATATTTT. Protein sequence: CSVEEAIGNTIYF.

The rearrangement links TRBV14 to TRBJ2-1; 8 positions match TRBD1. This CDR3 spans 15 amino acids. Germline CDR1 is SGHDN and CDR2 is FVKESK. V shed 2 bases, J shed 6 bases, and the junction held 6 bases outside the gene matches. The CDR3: CASSQPLDRVNEQFF. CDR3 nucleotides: TGTGCCAGCAGCCAACCTCTGGACAGGGTCAATGAGCAGTTCTTC.

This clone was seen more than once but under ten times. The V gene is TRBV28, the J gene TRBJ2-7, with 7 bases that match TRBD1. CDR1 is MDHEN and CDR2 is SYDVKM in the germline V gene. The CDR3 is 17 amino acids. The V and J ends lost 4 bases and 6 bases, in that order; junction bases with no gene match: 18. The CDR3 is CASSSDSLPGGLFEQYF. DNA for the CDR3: TGTGCCAGCAGTTCGGACAGTTTACCAGGGGGTCTGTTCGAGCAGTACTTC.

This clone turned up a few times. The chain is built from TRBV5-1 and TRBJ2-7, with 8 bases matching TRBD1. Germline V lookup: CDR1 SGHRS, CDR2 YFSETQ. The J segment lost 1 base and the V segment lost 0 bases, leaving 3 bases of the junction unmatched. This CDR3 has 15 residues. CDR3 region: CASSLATGASYEQYF. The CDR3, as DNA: TGCGCCAGCAGCTTGGCGACAGGGGCGTCCTACGAGCAGTACTTC.

The CDR3 is CASSPGNGRGDNEQFF. CDR3 in DNA: TGCGCCAGCAGTCCGGGGAATGGGCGGGGGGACAATGAGCAGTTCTTC. The chain is built from TRBV4-1 and TRBJ2-1; 8 nucleotides agree with TRBD2. The CDR3 is made up of 16 amino acids. V shed 6 bases, J shed 5 bases, and the junction held 12 bases outside the gene matches. The germline V gene has CDR1 MGHRA and CDR2 YSYEKL.

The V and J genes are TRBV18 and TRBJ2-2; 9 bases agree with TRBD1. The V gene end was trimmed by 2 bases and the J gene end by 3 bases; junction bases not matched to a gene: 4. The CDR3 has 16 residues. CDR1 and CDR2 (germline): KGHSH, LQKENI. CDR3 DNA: TGTGCCAGCTCACCATTAGGACAGGGGTACACCGGGGAGCTGTTTTTT. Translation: CASSPLGQGYTGELFF.

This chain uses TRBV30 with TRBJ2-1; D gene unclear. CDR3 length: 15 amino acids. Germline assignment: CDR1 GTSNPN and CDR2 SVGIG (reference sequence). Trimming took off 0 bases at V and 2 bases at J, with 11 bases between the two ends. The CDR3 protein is CAWSVRRGPYNEQFF. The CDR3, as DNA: TGTGCCTGGAGTGTCAGGCGCGGCCCCTACAATGAGCAGTTCTTC.

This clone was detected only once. CDR3 bases: TGTGCCAGCAGTGTCCAGGGGGAGAACACTGAAGCTTTCTTT. Residues: CASSVQGENTEAFF. J is TRBJ1-1 and V is TRBV6-1, with 7 bases matching TRBD1. The V and J ends lost 4 bases and 1 base, in that order; junction bases with no gene match: 3. CDR1 and CDR2 (germline): MNHNS, SASEGT. This CDR3 has 14 residues.